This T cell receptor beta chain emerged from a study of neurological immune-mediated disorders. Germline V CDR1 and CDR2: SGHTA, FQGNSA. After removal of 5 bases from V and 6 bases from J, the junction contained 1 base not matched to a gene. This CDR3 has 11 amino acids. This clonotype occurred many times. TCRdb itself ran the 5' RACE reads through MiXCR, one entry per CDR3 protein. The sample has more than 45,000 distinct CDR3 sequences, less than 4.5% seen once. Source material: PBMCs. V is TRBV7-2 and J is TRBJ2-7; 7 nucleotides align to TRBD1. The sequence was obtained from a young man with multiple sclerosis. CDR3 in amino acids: CASSPGGEQYF. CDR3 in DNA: TGTGCCAGCAGCCCAGGGGGCGAGCAGTACTTC.